What follows are 27 T cell receptor beta chains derived from one specimen sequenced in a study of blood T cells in healthy people across ages. Primed by a sample-barcoded 5' primer and a J-beta primer mix, a second PCR proceeded for 7 to 11 cycles. TCRdb analysed the 5' RACE reads with MiXCR anew, one entry per CDR3 protein. The table records 1.5 million to 2 million distinct CDR3 sequences, around 48% of them present only once. The sample comprised blood. The receptors were sampled from a woman between 35 and 50 years old in good health.

This rearrangement joins TRBV13 to TRBJ2-7; TRBD2 matches 10 bases. The V gene's germline CDR1 is PRHDT and CDR2 FYEKMQ (reference sequence). The CDR3 has 14 residues. The junction had 5 bases not matched to a gene; V was cut back by 5 bases and J by 4 bases. The CDR3 is CASSTSGVVYEQYF. The CDR3 region has the DNA TGTGCCAGCAGCACTAGCGGGGTGGTTTACGAGCAGTACTTC.

The V and J genes are TRBV7-2 and TRBJ2-5; TRBD2 might be the D (6 bases). The J call may be wrong; the DNA end is better matched by TRBJ2-7. This CDR3 has 18 amino acids. Germline V gene sequence: CDR1 SGHTA, CDR2 FQGNSA. The CDR3 DNA sequence: TGTGCCAGCAGCTTAACTCCCCCTTTGGCGGGGTCAACCTACGAGCAGTACTTC. It is translated as CASSLTPPLAGSTYEQYF.

The gene calls are TRBV12-3 or TRBV12-4 and TRBJ1-5; 9 bases are a match to TRBD1. The junction had 8 bases not matched to a gene; V was cut back by 7 bases and J by 1 base. The CDR3 totals 16 residues. CDR3 DNA sequence: TGTGCCAGCACCTTAGGGACAGGGAGAAGCAATCAGCCCCAGCATTTT. As protein: CASTLGTGRSNQPQHF.

The chain uses TRBV20-1 and TRBJ2-1; D remains ambiguous. CDR1 and CDR2 from the germline V gene are DFQATT and SNEGSKA (reference sequence). There are 17 residues in the CDR3. Trimming pared 0 bases from V and 0 bases from J, leaving 15 bases between. The CDR3 here is CSARDLASPSSYNEQFF. Here the CDR3 DNA reads TGCAGTGCTAGAGATCTTGCCAGCCCGAGCTCCTACAATGAGCAGTTCTTC.

This chain uses TRBV28 with TRBJ2-7; D is perhaps TRBD2 (5 bases). The CDR3 is 13 amino acids. The V and J ends lost 2 bases and 7 bases respectively, with 12 bases between them. Germline lookup yields CDR1 MDHEN and CDR2 SYDVKM. As DNA, the CDR3 is TGTGCCAGCAGTTTACAGCGGTCGGGTGAGCAGTACTTC. Translated: CASSLQRSGEQYF.

This clonotype is a singleton in its sample. This rearrangement joins TRBV10-3 to TRBJ2-1; the match to TRBD1 covers 9 bases. Germline V CDR1 and CDR2: ENHRY, SYGVKD. The length of the CDR3 is 15 residues. J lost 8 bases, V lost 6 bases, and 11 bases had no gene match. The CDR3 coding sequence is TGTGCCATCAGGGACAGGGGCCCGCTAGAGGATGAGCAGTTCTTC. Its protein product is CAIRDRGPLEDEQFF.

This clonotype came up a few times. V and J are TRBV12-3 or TRBV12-4 and TRBJ1-2; 8 positions match TRBD1. Unmatched junction bases numbered 5, after V lost 1 base and J lost 4 bases. The CDR3 is 15 amino acids. The chain's CDR3 is CASSLGTGTLYGYTF. CDR3 bases: TGTGCCAGCAGTTTAGGGACAGGGACCCTCTATGGCTACACCTTC.

The chain has TRBV5-1 and TRBJ2-1; a weak D match, TRBD2 (6 bases). Trimming left V 0 bases short and J 5 bases short, with 9 bases between. Germline V gives CDR1 SGHRS, CDR2 YFSETQ. CDR3 size: 14 residues. CDR3 protein: CASSLAGENNEQFF. The CDR3, as DNA: TGCGCCAGCAGCTTGGCGGGGGAGAACAATGAGCAGTTCTTC. Supplemented by reference TRBV5-1 and TRBJ2-1, the full variable domain reads KAGVTQTPRYLIKTRGQQVTLSCSPISGHRSVSWYQQTPGQGLQFLFEYFSETQRNKGNFPGRFSGRQFSNSRSEMNVSTLELGDSALYLCASSLAGENNEQFFGPGTRLTVL.

This clonotype turned up a few times. The chain has TRBV13 and TRBJ2-1; D might be TRBD1 (5 bases). CDR1 and CDR2 from the germline V gene are PRHDT and FYEKMQ (reference sequence). The CDR3 runs 15 residues. Trimming shortened V by 0 bases and J by 5 bases, and 11 bases separated the two germline ends. The CDR3 DNA is TGTGCCAGCAGCTTAGGCAGACAGCGCAACAATGAGCAGTTCTTC. This gives the protein CASSLGRQRNNEQFF.

This clonotype was detected only a few times. This chain connects TRBV5-6 to TRBJ1-2; TRBD1 might be the D (6 bases). The CDR3 is 15 amino acids. V gave up 0 bases and J gave up 1 base, with 10 bases separating them. Germline lookup yields CDR1 SGHDT and CDR2 YYEEEE. The CDR3: CASSLVQGINYGYTF. The DNA of the CDR3 is TGTGCCAGCAGCTTGGTACAGGGAATTAACTATGGCTACACCTTC.

In this sample, this clonotype turned up a few times. The V and J genes are TRBV15 and TRBJ2-6, with TRBD1 identical over 7 bases. The germline CDR1 and CDR2 sequences are LNHNV and YYDKDF (reference sequence). Trimming removed 0 bases from V and 1 base from J; junction bases left unmatched: 12. The CDR3 runs 20 residues. CDR3: CATSRDTARQGSSGANVLTF. The DNA of the CDR3 is TGTGCCACCAGCAGAGATACGGCCCGACAGGGTTCATCTGGGGCCAACGTCCTGACTTTC.

This clonotype was found a few times. V gene TRBV27 combines with J gene TRBJ2-3; tentative D call: TRBD1 (6 bases). Trimming took 7 bases from V and 3 from J, leaving 20 bases between them. CDR3 size: 16 residues. CDR1 and CDR2 from the germline V gene are MNHEY and SMNVEV (reference sequence). CDR3 DNA: TGTGCCAGCATCCCCCAGGGGCGGGTCTGGACAGATACGCAGTATTTT. It codes for CASIPQGRVWTDTQYF.

This clonotype was counted a few times. CDR3 sequence reads: CASSPSGTLAKNIQYF. The CDR3 DNA sequence: TGTGCCAGCAGCCCAAGCGGGACGCTAGCCAAAAACATTCAGTACTTC. The chain employs TRBV7-2 and TRBJ2-4; 7 positions match TRBD2. The CDR3 length is 16 residues. V lost 5 bases, J lost 0 bases, and 7 bases stayed unmatched. Germline V gene lookup returns CDR1 SGHTA and CDR2 FQGNSA.

This clonotype was counted only a few times. This sequence joins TRBV6-6 and TRBJ2-7; 10 nucleotides match TRBD1. The germline V gene has CDR1 MNHNY and CDR2 SVGAGI (reference sequence). CDR3 length: 14 residues. Unmatched junction bases numbered 6, after V lost 7 bases and J lost 3 bases. The CDR3 region has the DNA TGTGCCAGCATTCCCCGGGACAGGGGCTACGAGCAGTACTTC. Protein: CASIPRDRGYEQYF.

In its sample, this clonotype was seen a few times. The chain couples TRBV11-2 to TRBJ2-5; D uncertain. There are 13 residues in the CDR3. V lost 8 bases, J lost 1 base, and 11 bases lay in between. Looked up from germline, CDR1 is SGHAT and CDR2 is FQNNGV. In DNA form, the CDR3 reads TGTGCCAGCCGAAACTACCCCCAAGAGACCCAGTACTTC. Residues: CASRNYPQETQYF.

The chain has TRBV5-1 and TRBJ2-5, with D perhaps being TRBD1 or TRBD2 (5 bases each). The germline V gene encodes CDR1 SGHRS and CDR2 YFSETQ. CDR3 length: 18 residues. V was clipped by 0 bases and J by 6 bases, with 24 bases between them. The CDR3 region has the DNA TGCGCCAGCAGCTTGGGGAGAACCCGGGACCACCAGTTGAAGACCCAGTACTTC. The encoded protein is CASSLGRTRDHQLKTQYF.

The chain couples TRBV7-2 to TRBJ1-2; tentative D call: TRBD1 (5 bases). Trimming took 1 base from V and 4 from J, leaving 10 bases between them. This CDR3 is 14 amino acids long. The germline gives CDR1 SGHTA, CDR2 FQGNSA. CDR3 sequence (DNA): TGTGCCAGCAGCTTAGAGCCCAGGGCCTATGGCTACACCTTC. Its protein product is CASSLEPRAYGYTF.

V gene TRBV12-3 or TRBV12-4 combines with J gene TRBJ2-5; D may be TRBD2 (6 bases). Deletions cut 4 bases from V and 4 bases from J, with 22 bases between. The CDR3 loop spans 17 amino acids. As DNA, the CDR3 is TGTGCCAGCAGTTGGAGTTCGGGACTCCGGAGGACAGAGACCCAGTACTTC. This sequence encodes CASSWSSGLRRTETQYF.

V and J are TRBV28 and TRBJ1-5, with 11 bases aligning to TRBD1. CDR1 MDHEN and CDR2 SYDVKM come from the germline V gene. The CDR3 length is 17 residues. The V gene end was trimmed by 3 bases and the J gene end by 6 bases; junction bases not matched to a gene: 10. CDR3 DNA sequence: TGTGCCAGCAGTTTCCCTCCCGGGACAGGGGGTCTTCAGCCCCAGCATTTT. Amino acid sequence: CASSFPPGTGGLQPQHF.

This chain joins TRBV11-2 and TRBJ2-3; 12 bases match TRBD2. CDR3 length equals 16 residues. J gave up 4 bases and V 3 bases, and 5 bases lay outside the gene matches. Germline CDR1 and CDR2: SGHAT and FQNNGV. The chain's CDR3 is CASSFPSGGGSDTQYF. The CDR3 DNA sequence: TGTGCCAGCAGCTTCCCTAGCGGGGGGGGTTCAGATACGCAGTATTTT.

The chain uses TRBV29-1 and TRBJ2-5; weak D call: TRBD1 (6 bases). V was clipped by 3 bases and J by 7 bases, with 18 bases between them. Germline-derived CDR1 and CDR2 are SQVTM and ANQGSEA. The CDR3 is 14 amino acids. The CDR3 DNA is TGCAGCGTTGATACGAAGGGGGTCTTCGGGACCCAGTACTTC. Translation: CSVDTKGVFGTQYF.

J is TRBJ1-2 and V is TRBV3-1; no clear D gene. The CDR3 runs 15 residues. Between the trimmed V and J ends, which lost 1 base and 4 bases, there was a span of 13 bases. Looked up from germline, CDR1 is LGHDT and CDR2 is YNNKEL (reference sequence). In nucleotides, the CDR3 is TGTGCCAGCAGCCAAGTTGGCGGGAGGGTCTATGGCTACACCTTC. This encodes CASSQVGGRVYGYTF.

The V and J genes are TRBV20-1 and TRBJ2-3, with 7 bases aligning to TRBD1. The CDR3 runs 15 residues. The V gene end was trimmed by 0 bases and the J gene end by 1 base; junction bases not matched to a gene: 4. Germline V gives CDR1 DFQATT, CDR2 SNEGSKA (reference sequence). CDR3: CSARDRDSGTDTQYF. The CDR3, as DNA: TGCAGTGCTAGAGATCGGGACAGTGGCACAGATACGCAGTATTTT.

The chain couples TRBV7-2 to TRBJ1-2, with unresolved D. The length of the CDR3 is 12 residues. Trimming took off 5 bases at V and 7 bases at J, with 11 bases between the two ends. Germline-derived CDR1 and CDR2 are SGHTA and FQGNSA. The CDR3 here is CASSIITGGYTF. CDR3 sequence (DNA): TGTGCCAGCAGCATAATAACGGGTGGCTACACCTTC.

The chain is built from TRBV3-1 and TRBJ1-5; D is unclear. This CDR3 has 16 amino acids. The germline V and J ends were trimmed by 2 bases and 4 bases, with 15 bases remaining between them. Germline V gene data show CDR1 as LGHDT and CDR2 as YNNKEL (reference sequence). The CDR3 here is CASSQRAGPLNQPQHF. CDR3 nucleotides: TGTGCCAGCAGCCAACGAGCAGGACCCCTTAATCAGCCCCAGCATTTT.

The rearrangement links TRBV24-1 to TRBJ2-5; 7 bases agree with TRBD2. CDR1 is KGHDR, CDR2 SFDVKD, per germline. The CDR3 runs 16 residues. The junction had 12 bases not matched to a gene; V was cut back by 4 bases and J by 5 bases. CDR3 bases: TGTGCCACCAGTGAGGCCGGGACTACGAGCAGGGAGACCCAGTACTTC. Translated, it gives CATSEAGTTSRETQYF.

The chain links TRBV29-1 to TRBJ1-2; D gene uncertain. V lost 0 bases, J lost 4 bases, and 12 bases lay in between. From germline, CDR1 is SQVTM and CDR2 ANQGSEA. There are 14 residues in the CDR3. In nucleotides, the CDR3 is TGCAGCGTTGAAGATCTAAGCCTGGCCTATGGCTACACCTTC. Its protein product is CSVEDLSLAYGYTF.